A single sample is the source of the 21 T cell receptor beta chains below, sequenced in a study of T-cell memory formation after mild COVID-19. TCRdb recomputed calls from the 5' RACE reads with MiXCR, one row per CDR3 protein. The table includes nearly 350,000 distinct CDR3 sequences, roughly 13% detected once. Sequenced material: PBMCs or a T cell subset sorted from them (not recorded which). The receptors stem from a man younger than 35 who had mild COVID-19 (a few samples of this study predate the infection). Cell type and time point are not known.

This chain joins TRBV7-8 and TRBJ2-7; perhaps TRBD2 as D (6 bases). Germline CDR1 and CDR2: SGHVS and FQNEAQ. The CDR3 loop spans 15 amino acids. The V and J ends lost 5 bases and 3 bases respectively, with 17 bases between them. The CDR3 sequence: CASSQEGTPFYEQYF. CDR3 sequence (DNA): TGTGCCAGCAGCCAGGAGGGGACTCCATTCTACGAGCAGTACTTC.

The J gene is TRBJ2-7, the V gene TRBV11-2, with no clear D. The V end lost 2 bases, the J end lost 4 bases, and 9 bases lay between the germline ends. The CDR3 has 13 amino acids. The V gene's germline CDR1 is SGHAT and CDR2 FQNNGV. The CDR3, as DNA: TGTGCCAGCAGCTTAAGTACCGGGTACGAGCAGTACTTC. Translating it yields CASSLSTGYEQYF.

V usage is TRBV5-1 and J usage is TRBJ2-5, with 8 bases aligning to TRBD1. Germline V gives CDR1 SGHRS, CDR2 YFSETQ. The CDR3 is 15 amino acids. The trim removed 3 bases at V and 5 bases at J, leaving 9 bases unmatched. DNA of the CDR3: TGCGCCAGCAGCTCACACAGGGGGTTGGGTGAGACCCAGTACTTC. Its protein product is CASSSHRGLGETQYF.

In its sample, this clonotype was seen many times. V gene TRBV20-1 combines with J gene TRBJ2-7, with D perhaps TRBD1 (6 bases). CDR1 is DFQATT and CDR2 is SNEGSKA in the germline V gene (reference sequence). V dropped 4 bases and J dropped 2 bases, with 18 bases sitting between them. CDR3 length: 15 amino acids. The CDR3 sequence: CSATKREGDAYEQYF. The CDR3 nucleotides are TGCAGTGCTACAAAGAGAGAGGGGGACGCCTACGAGCAGTACTTC.

The chain has TRBV20-1 and TRBJ1-1; a weak D match, TRBD1 (6 bases). Trimming removed 6 bases from V and 2 bases from J, with 22 bases in between. This CDR3 spans 16 amino acids. Germline V gene data show CDR1 as DFQATT and CDR2 as SNEGSKA (reference sequence). The CDR3 loop is CSAGPSDRPGNTEAFF. The CDR3 coding sequence is TGCAGTGCCGGACCATCCGACAGGCCGGGAAACACTGAAGCTTTCTTT.

V usage is TRBV7-2 and J usage is TRBJ1-3; 9 nucleotides line up with TRBD1. After removal of 5 bases from V and 0 bases from J, the junction contained 11 bases not matched to a gene. The CDR3 sequence is 18 residues long. The germline CDR1 and CDR2 sequences are SGHTA and FQGNSA. Here the CDR3 reads CASSTISGQGSSGNTIYF. In nucleotides, the CDR3 is TGTGCCAGCAGCACAATTTCGGGACAGGGTTCCTCTGGAAACACCATATATTTT.

The chain combines TRBV7-9 with TRBJ2-3; TRBD2 is a possible D gene (6 bases). V was pared by 5 bases and J by 2 bases, with 20 bases between. This CDR3 spans 17 amino acids. The germline CDR1 and CDR2 sequences are SEHNR and FQNEAQ (reference sequence). CDR3 coding DNA: TGTGCCAGCAGCCCCAGCGCCCGATGGAGGGACACAGATACGCAGTATTTT. Translation: CASSPSARWRDTDTQYF.

This clonotype has only a few counts. This sequence joins TRBV7-3 and TRBJ1-4; possible D gene TRBD1, 5 bases. The CDR3 is made up of 13 amino acids. Deletions cut 5 bases from V and 7 bases from J, with 11 bases between. Germline values: CDR1 SGHTA, CDR2 FQGTGA. CDR3 residues: CASSPSGGEKLFF. The CDR3, as DNA: TGTGCCAGCAGCCCCAGTGGGGGTGAAAAACTGTTTTTT.

The rearrangement joins TRBV12-3 or TRBV12-4 to TRBJ2-2; D is ambiguous. This CDR3 region has 14 residues. The ends were cut back, 6 bases at V and 7 bases at J, with 15 bases in the middle. CDR3 nucleotide sequence: TGTGCCAGCAGACGAAACCTTGGCCGCGGGGAGCTGTTTTTT. Translating gives CASRRNLGRGELFF.

This clonotype appeared many times. V is TRBV5-1 and J is TRBJ1-2, with D perhaps TRBD1 (6 bases). In germline, CDR1 is SGHRS, CDR2 YFSETQ. V dropped 4 bases and J dropped 5 bases, with 15 bases sitting between them. CDR3 length: 14 amino acids. The CDR3 DNA follows: TGCGCCAGCAGCGCCTTGGACAGCTCATATGGCTACACCTTC. Translation: CASSALDSSYGYTF.

The rearrangement uses TRBV4-3 and TRBJ1-5; 9 nucleotides line up with TRBD1. The V gene end was trimmed by 3 bases and the J gene end by 7 bases; junction bases not matched to a gene: 7. The CDR3 length is 15 residues. Germline loops: CDR1 LGHNA, CDR2 YSLEER. The CDR3 reads CASSQGQGSWQPQHF. CDR3 DNA: TGCGCCAGCAGCCAGGGACAGGGATCGTGGCAGCCCCAGCATTTT.

This clonotype turned up a few times. The rearrangement joins TRBV11-2 to TRBJ2-2, with D possibly being TRBD1 (5 bases). This CDR3 contains 15 residues. Germline V gene lookup returns CDR1 SGHAT and CDR2 FQNNGV. Trimming pared 5 bases from V and 4 bases from J, leaving 14 bases between. The CDR3 reads CASSPLRAPTGELFF. DNA for the CDR3: TGTGCCAGCAGCCCTCTCAGGGCGCCCACCGGGGAGCTGTTTTTT. The full variable domain, completed using reference TRBV11-2 and TRBJ2-2, is EAGVAQSPRYKIIEKRQSVAFWCNPISGHATLYWYQQILGQGPKLLIQFQNNGVVDDSQLPKDRFSAERLKGVDSTLKIQPAKLEDSAVYLCASSPLRAPTGELFFGEGSRLTVL.

This clonotype came up many times. The genes are TRBV4-1 and TRBJ1-5, with a possible D match to TRBD1 (6 bases). The CDR3 totals 12 residues. Trimming pared 1 base from V and 9 bases from J, leaving 7 bases between. Germline V lookup: CDR1 MGHRA, CDR2 YSYEKL. The DNA of the CDR3 is TGCGCCAGCAGCCAAGTAGGGGGGCCCCAGCATTTT. Amino acid sequence: CASSQVGGPQHF.

The table lists this clonotype with a few counts. This sequence joins TRBV29-1 and TRBJ1-4; D ambiguous. This CDR3 region has 12 residues. Germline CDR1 reads SQVTM; CDR2 reads ANQGSEA. V was clipped by 6 bases and J by 6 bases, with 11 bases between them. CDR3 protein: CSVLDQDEKLFF. In DNA form, the CDR3 reads TGCAGCGTCCTGGATCAGGATGAAAAACTGTTTTTT.

The chain recombines TRBV7-2 with TRBJ1-5, with no clear D. This CDR3 spans 14 amino acids. V dropped 3 bases and J dropped 3 bases, with 9 bases sitting between them. Germline CDR1 reads SGHTA; CDR2 reads FQGNSA. The DNA of the CDR3 is TGTGCCAGCAGCTTCCTAGGGAACAATCAGCCCCAGCATTTT. It is translated as CASSFLGNNQPQHF. Together with reference TRBV7-2 and TRBJ1-5, the CDR3 gives the full variable domain: GAGVSQSPSNKVTEKGKDVELRCDPISGHTALYWYRQSLGQGLEFLIYFQGNSAPDKSGLPSDRFSAERTGGSVSTLTIQRTQQEDSAVYLCASSFLGNNQPQHFGDGTRLSIL.

This clonotype was observed a handful of times. V usage is TRBV9 and J usage is TRBJ2-4; 8 bases line up with TRBD2. CDR1 SGDLS and CDR2 YYNGEE come from the germline V gene. The length of the CDR3 is 17 residues. Germline trimming cut 0 bases from V and 2 bases from J; bases unmatched to any gene: 7. DNA for the CDR3: TGTGCCAGCAGCGTAGACCCGGGGGGGCTGACCAAAAACATTCAGTACTTC. Its translation is CASSVDPGGLTKNIQYF.

The V call is TRBV6-1, the J call TRBJ1-2; perhaps TRBD1 as D (5 bases). CDR3 length equals 14 residues. Germline CDR1 is MNHNS and CDR2 is SASEGT. V was shortened by 7 bases and J by 4 bases, with 16 bases between the two germline ends. The CDR3 sequence: CASTPLRDRYGYTF. DNA of the CDR3: TGTGCCAGCACCCCGCTGCGGGACCGCTATGGCTACACCTTC.

This clonotype appeared a few times. The V call is TRBV7-3, the J call TRBJ2-1; possible D gene TRBD2, 6 bases. Germline V gives CDR1 SGHTA, CDR2 FQGTGA. V lost 5 bases and J lost 5, with 19 bases in between. This CDR3 has 16 amino acids. CDR3 sequence: CASSPFGYGGNNEQFF. The DNA for the CDR3 is TGTGCCAGCAGCCCGTTTGGATATGGGGGGAACAATGAGCAGTTCTTC.

This clonotype was counted ten times or more. The chain joins TRBV9 to TRBJ2-1; D uncertain. Trimming took 1 base from V and 2 from J, leaving 4 bases between them. Per germline, CDR1 SGDLS and CDR2 YYNGEE. The CDR3 has 13 amino acids. CDR3 loop: CASSVQTYNEQFF. The CDR3 coding sequence is TGTGCCAGCAGCGTACAAACCTACAATGAGCAGTTCTTC.

This clonotype has only a few counts. The V call is TRBV12-3 or TRBV12-4, the J call TRBJ1-5; D gene uncertain. V lost 0 bases to trimming and J lost 2 bases, with 14 bases between them. CDR3 length: 17 residues. CDR3 loop: CASSLAGGRYRNQPQHF. The CDR3 nucleotides read TGTGCCAGCAGTTTAGCCGGCGGTCGGTACCGCAATCAGCCCCAGCATTTT.

The V gene is TRBV6-1, the J gene TRBJ2-1; the D gene is possibly TRBD2 (5 bases). The V gene's germline CDR1 is MNHNS and CDR2 SASEGT. Trimming shortened V by 1 base and J by 3 bases, and 10 bases separated the two germline ends. CDR3 length: 15 residues. The CDR3 is CASSEGRAVYNEQFF. The CDR3 nucleotides read TGTGCCAGCAGTGAAGGGCGGGCGGTCTACAATGAGCAGTTCTTC.